Described below is a single T cell receptor (beta chain) sequence and its context. Its target antigen remains unknown. Per-nucleotide qualities are absent, and no much larger clonotype sits a single base away. The sample comes from a study of blood T cell repertoires in COVID-19 (TCRdb year 2020). With regard to the full study: Samples from collaborators originated in the United States, Italy and Spain and spanned both the acute and convalescent phases of COVID-19. The material from the prospective study consisted of cDNA or gDNA derived from T cells, B-cell-depleted T cells, or PBMCs. The dataset comprised deeply sampled blood TCRbeta repertoires from subjects exposed to, actively infected with, or recovered from COVID-19. The repertoires were made available in a free public database intended to serve as a resource for research on the immune response to SARS-CoV-2. The samples were drawn from the first 160 participants of the ongoing ImmuneRACE study and from 1,254 subjects provided by 6 global collaborators. The sample metadata nearly always contained a de-identified subject ID, COVID-19 status, age in years and sex. HLA class I and class II types, where available, came from metadata supplied by the sample provider rather than from assay-based typing.

TCRbeta CDR3 regions were amplified from genomic DNA by means of the immunoSEQ Assay, a bias-controlled multiplex PCR. In the source study's methods: Nucleated cell counts per sample were estimated from amplification of reference gene primers within the assay. To quantify the absolute abundance of each unique TCRbeta CDR3 rearrangement, sequence reads were collapsed and filtered. For each sample, productive Simpson clonality was calculated as the square root of Simpson's diversity index over productive rearrangements. The table comes from immuneACCESS by way of TCRdb, which keeps in-frame sequences with V and J called. Part of the clones is missing from these tables; in studies checked, under half for an unresolved V gene and the rest for unknown reasons. V and J calls and clone size are copied from that table; D and trimming were computed from the DNA. The sample contains over 35,000 clones, approximately 87% of them found a single time. In total, the top ten clones hold roughly 4.3% of the sample.

One collaborating source in Seattle enrolled patients during active infection and followed them longitudinally through the course of disease. The collaborating institutions used their own protocols to collect whole blood in K2EDTA tubes. For TCRbeta analysis, collaborator samples were shipped as frozen whole blood, as isolated PBMCs, or as DNA extracted from either sample type. Inclusive of the bounding cysteine and phenylalanine, the CDR3 is 13 residues long. Just CDR3 DNA is preserved here, 39 bases in frame from base 1. From a lookup of the germline V gene (reference sequence), CDR1 and CDR2 are LNHDA and SQIVND. Germline trimming amounts to 8 bases on V and 3 bases on J, with 7 as the count of junction bases outside the gene matches. Study-level results and caveats: Clinical and demographic metadata were provided uncurated, with the amount varying by source and participant.

The receptor was isolated from a man aged 40-49 years with COVID-19, enrolled during active disease. The rearranged segments are TRBV19 and TRBJ2-7, with 7 bases in between that match TRBD1. The material sequenced was peripheral blood. The CDR3 region: CASAVGTVYEQYF. The nucleotide sequence is given as TGTGCCAGTGCCGTCGGGACAGTCTACGAGCAGTACTTC.